A selection of T cell receptor beta chains follows, all from one sample in a study of T-cell reconstitution after alpha-beta-depleted transplantation in children. TCRdb re-called the PCR reads with MiXCR, one entry per CDR3 protein. The sample lists some 200,000 distinct CDR3 sequences; approximately 8.4% were seen once. Sample: PBMCs, mostly from graft donor cells, taken 360 days after TCRalphabeta/CD19-depleted stem cell transplant. The receptor source for this set is a male patient between 2 and 10 years old who had a stem cell transplant for acute myeloid leukemia, so the T cells may come from the graft donor. Both conserved end residues are part of each CDR3. D genes are given only for firm matches. Clone size is not always given. Where it is, it says once, few, many or a class for expanded clones.

length,size,J,V,D,DNA,CDR3
14,few,TRBJ2-2,TRBV6-2/TRBV6-3,NA,TGTGCCAGCAGTGACGATCTAATTGGCGGGGAGCTGTTTTTT,CASSDDLIGGELFF
12,many,TRBJ2-5,TRBV29-1,NA,TGCAGCGTTGAGGGGTTAAGGGAGACCCAGTACTTC,CSVEGLRETQYF
15,few,TRBJ1-3,TRBV18,NA,TGTGCCAGCTCCCCGACAGAAGGCTTCGGAAACACCATATATTTT,CASSPTEGFGNTIYF
15,few,TRBJ2-1,TRBV12-3/TRBV12-4,TRBD2,TGTGCCAGCAGCTCTCTAGCGGGGGGCCGCAATGAGCAGTTCTTC,CASSSLAGGRNEQFF
15,NA,TRBJ2-1,TRBV6-6,TRBD2,TGTGCCAGCAGCTGGACTAGCGGGGATTACAATGAGCAGTTCTTC,CASSWTSGDYNEQFF
14,few,TRBJ1-2,TRBV7-2,NA,TGTGCCAGCAGCTTATGGGTCGGCCCCTATGGCTACACCTTC,CASSLWVGPYGYTF
15,few,TRBJ2-7,TRBV7-2,TRBD1,TGTGCCAGCAGCTCCGGACAGGGGCCTAACTACGAGCAGTACTTC,CASSSGQGPNYEQYF
14,many,TRBJ2-1,TRBV11-1,NA,TGTGCCAGCAGCTTACTTTTCGTATCCAATGAGCAGTTCTTC,CASSLLFVSNEQFF
14,NA,TRBJ2-7,TRBV15,NA,TGTGCCACCAGCAGTATGTCCTCTACGTGGGAGCAGTACTTC,CATSSMSSTWEQYF
13,NA,TRBJ1-5,TRBV20-1,TRBD1,TGCAGTGCTTCGGACAGGCGGAATCAGCCCCAGCATTTT,CSASDRRNQPQHF
15,many,TRBJ2-1,TRBV5-6,NA,TGTGCCAGCAGCTTGGGACACCCAGGATACAATGAGCAGTTCTTC,CASSLGHPGYNEQFF
13,many,TRBJ2-1,TRBV6-1,TRBD2,TGTGCCAGCTGCAGACTAGCGGGAAATGAGCAGTTCTTC,CASCRLAGNEQFF
14,NA,TRBJ2-7,TRBV4-1,NA,TGCGCCAGCAGCCAAGCCGGGGTGACCTACGAGCAGTACTTC,CASSQAGVTYEQYF
13,many,TRBJ2-1,TRBV12-3/TRBV12-4,TRBD2,TGTGCCAGCACCCGAGTAGCGGGGGGGCCTTGGTTCTTC,CASTRVAGGPWFF
16,few,TRBJ2-7,TRBV29-1,TRBD2,TGCAGCGTTGAAGGGGTCTATAGCGGGAACTCCTACGAGCAGTACTTC,CSVEGVYSGNSYEQYF
11,many,TRBJ2-7,TRBV25-1,NA,TGTGCCAGCAGTGAGGGCTACGAGCAGTACTTC,CASSEGYEQYF
18,few,TRBJ2-1,TRBV10-3,NA,TGTGCCATCAGACCAGGGGGAAGCCTAGCGGCGCTTTACAATGAGCAGTTCTTC,CAIRPGGSLAALYNEQFF
12,many,TRBJ1-1,TRBV20-1,NA,TGCAACCTCCGGGGGGAGAACACTGAAGCTTTCTTT,CNLRGENTEAFF